These 11 T cell receptor beta chains were all obtained from the same sample, sequenced in a study of OX40 agonist ivuxolimab in advanced cancers. The library was made by the immunoSEQ multiplex PCR assay. What TCRdb holds here is the immuneACCESS table cut down to in-frame rearrangements. Part of the clones is not present; checked against another copy, under half of the missing clones reflect an unresolved V gene, and the others are unexplained. The sample has approximately 50,000 clones on record, just under 95% of them singletons. Around 10% of the sample rests with the top ten. The sample consisted of CD4+ or CD8+ T cells sorted from blood, taken in a trial of the OX40 agonist ivuxolimab. The origin of the receptors is an adult with an advanced solid tumor such as melanoma, head and neck, liver or kidney cancer.

J is TRBJ1-2 and V is TRBV29-1; TRBD1 matches 10 bases. CDR1 SQVTM and CDR2 ANQGSEA come from the germline V gene. V shed 4 bases, J shed 5 bases, and the junction held 4 bases outside the gene matches. The CDR3 totals 13 residues. CDR3 bases: TGCAGCGTTGCGGACAGGGGGTATTATGGCTACACCTTC. Translating gives CSVADRGYYGYTF.

Note on this clone: The junction does not match germline at one end; this may be a read error. This sequence joins TRBV15 and TRBJ2-7, with D unresolved. There are 12 residues in the CDR3. CDR1 is LNHNV, CDR2 YYDKDF, per germline (reference sequence). CDR3 sequence: CATGSSRYEQYF. The CDR3 coding sequence is TGTGCCACCGGCAGCAGTCGCTACGAGCAGTACTTC.

The CDR3 bases are TGTGCCAGCAAGCCCGAAGGCTATGGCTACACCTTC. Its translation: CASKPEGYGYTF. The V gene is TRBV5-6, the J gene TRBJ1-2, with D hard to call. Germline-derived CDR1 and CDR2 are SGHDT and YYEEEE. V was cut by 6 bases and J by 4 bases, with 10 bases left in between. This CDR3 spans 12 amino acids.

The chain employs TRBV27 and TRBJ1-1; 10 bases align to TRBD1. V lost 6 bases to trimming and J lost 7 bases; unmatched junction nucleotides: 8. Germline loops: CDR1 MNHEY, CDR2 SMNVEV (reference sequence). The CDR3 runs 14 residues. CDR3 nucleotide sequence: TGTGCCAGCAGCCTGGGACAGGGGATGGGTGAAGCTTTCTTT. Translation gives CASSLGQGMGEAFF.

The chain has TRBV4-1 and TRBJ2-5, with TRBD1 matching over 8 bases. The CDR3 runs 15 residues. CDR1 MGHRA and CDR2 YSYEKL come from the germline V gene. The J segment lost 8 bases and the V segment lost 1 base, leaving 9 bases of the junction unmatched. Here the CDR3 DNA reads TGCGCCAGCAGCCAAGCTGCGGGACAGGCTCTTACCCAGTACTTC. Translating gives CASSQAAGQALTQYF.

The chain employs TRBV5-6 and TRBJ2-1; 9 nucleotides match TRBD2. Trimming removed 4 bases from V and 6 bases from J; junction bases left unmatched: 11. Per germline, CDR1 SGHDT and CDR2 YYEEEE. This CDR3 has 16 residues. DNA for the CDR3: TGTGCCAGCAGCCCGGTTGGGCTAGCGGGAATCAATGAGCAGTTCTTC. Amino acids: CASSPVGLAGINEQFF.

The chain couples TRBV6-4 to TRBJ2-1; 9 nucleotides match TRBD2. The V gene end was trimmed by 2 bases and the J gene end by 10 bases; junction bases not matched to a gene: 9. The CDR3 is 15 residues long. Germline CDR1 reads MRHNA; CDR2 reads SNTAGT. The CDR3 loop reads CASSDGREGLQEQFF. The DNA for the CDR3 is TGTGCCAGCAGTGACGGGCGGGAGGGGTTGCAGGAGCAGTTCTTC.

The CDR3 loop is CASSLGPAGGPGLIPDTQYF. The CDR3 bases are TGTGCCAGCAGCTTAGGACCGGCGGGAGGGCCGGGGTTAATCCCAGATACGCAGTATTTT. The V gene is TRBV7-8, the J gene TRBJ2-3; 9 nucleotides match TRBD2. This CDR3 is 20 amino acids long. CDR1 is SGHVS and CDR2 is FQNEAQ in the germline V gene. The trim removed 1 base at V and 4 bases at J, leaving 18 bases unmatched.

The chain is built from TRBV27 and TRBJ1-5; no definite D call. This CDR3 is 13 amino acids long. CDR1 MNHEY and CDR2 SMNVEV come from the germline V gene (reference sequence). Deletions cut 2 bases from V and 5 bases from J, with 7 bases between. The CDR3 spells CASSLGFHQPQHF. CDR3 nucleotides: TGTGCCAGCAGTTTAGGGTTTCATCAGCCCCAGCATTTT.

The genes are TRBV7-9 and TRBJ1-3; D remains ambiguous. The CDR3 length is 12 residues. Germline-derived CDR1 and CDR2 are SEHNR and FQNEAQ (reference sequence). V was pared by 6 bases and J by 7 bases, with 10 bases between. The CDR3 DNA sequence: TGTGCCAGCAGTTTTGGAGCCAACACCATATATTTT. Translating gives CASSFGANTIYF.

This chain links TRBV11-2 with TRBJ2-3; D is unresolved. V lost 8 bases, J lost 2 bases, and 26 bases lay in between. CDR3 length equals 18 residues. Germline V gives CDR1 SGHAT, CDR2 FQNNGV. CDR3 nucleotides: TGTGCCAGCGCGACCCGGGTCGTGGAGTACCTGAACACAGATACGCAGTATTTT. Protein product: CASATRVVEYLNTDTQYF.